This TCR beta chain was recovered during a study of T cell repertoires in cytomegalovirus infection. On the study more broadly: Matching HLA type and CMV infection were both indicated by public TCR beta signatures.

The CDR3 extends over 14 amino acids. Per the germline V gene, CDR1 is SGHTA and CDR2 is FQGNSA. Trimming stripped 5 bases from V and 7 bases from J, with 15 bases between. Study results and caveats: Dominating the ex vivo response were HLA-C-restricted CMV-specific TCR beta clonotypes.

To note about this clonotype: Its specificity is not known.

TCRdb independently ran MiXCR on the reads; one entry per CDR3 protein. The table has about 490,000 distinct CDR3 sequences, about 30% seen once; the top ten hold 13%. Sequenced sample: PBMCs. This receptor was obtained from a human donor in good health (CMV status not recorded). Some clones in this sample may be carry-over from other donors' samples. The V call is TRBV7-2, the J call TRBJ2-1; no reliable D call. Here the CDR3 reads CASSPPTALNEQFF. The CDR3 nucleotides read TGTGCCAGCAGCCCGCCTACGGCGTTAAATGAGCAGTTCTTC. The full variable domain, with the rest looked up from reference TRBV7-2 and TRBJ2-1, is GAGVSQSPSNKVTEKGKDVELRCDPISGHTALYWYRQSLGQGLEFLIYFQGNSAPDKSGLPSDRFSAERTGGSVSTLTIQRTQQEDSAVYLCASSPPTALNEQFFGPGTRLTVL.